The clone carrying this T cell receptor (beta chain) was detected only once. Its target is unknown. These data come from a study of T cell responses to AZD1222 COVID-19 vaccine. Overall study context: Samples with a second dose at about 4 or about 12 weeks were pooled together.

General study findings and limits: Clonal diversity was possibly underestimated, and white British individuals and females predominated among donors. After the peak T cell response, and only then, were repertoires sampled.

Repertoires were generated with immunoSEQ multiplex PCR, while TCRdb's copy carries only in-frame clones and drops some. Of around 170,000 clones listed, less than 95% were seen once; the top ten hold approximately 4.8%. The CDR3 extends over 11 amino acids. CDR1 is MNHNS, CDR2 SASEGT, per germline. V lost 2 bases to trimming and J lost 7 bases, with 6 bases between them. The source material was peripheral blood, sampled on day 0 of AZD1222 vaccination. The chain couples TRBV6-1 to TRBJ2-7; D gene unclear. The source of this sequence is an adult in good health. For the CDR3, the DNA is TGTGCCAGCAGTGAACCCACTGAGCAGTACTTC. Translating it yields CASSEPTEQYF.